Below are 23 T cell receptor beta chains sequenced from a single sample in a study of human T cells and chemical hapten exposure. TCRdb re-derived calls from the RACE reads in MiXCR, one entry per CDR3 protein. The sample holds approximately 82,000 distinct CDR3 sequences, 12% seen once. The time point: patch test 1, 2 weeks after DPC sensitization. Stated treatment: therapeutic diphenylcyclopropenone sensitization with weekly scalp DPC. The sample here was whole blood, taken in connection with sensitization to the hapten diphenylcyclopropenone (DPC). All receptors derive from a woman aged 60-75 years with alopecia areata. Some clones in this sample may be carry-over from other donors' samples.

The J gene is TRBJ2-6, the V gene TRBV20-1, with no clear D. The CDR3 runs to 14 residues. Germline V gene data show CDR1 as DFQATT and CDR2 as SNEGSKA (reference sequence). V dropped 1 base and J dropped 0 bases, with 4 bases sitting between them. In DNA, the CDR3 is TGCAGTGCTAGAGTTGACTCTGGGGCCAACGTCCTGACTTTC. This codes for CSARVDSGANVLTF.

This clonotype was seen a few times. CDR3 in amino acids: CASVGLAGPNTGELFF. The DNA for the CDR3 is TGTGCCAGCGTCGGACTAGCGGGACCGAACACCGGGGAGCTGTTTTTT. The chain links TRBV6-2 or TRBV6-3 to TRBJ2-2; 12 bases line up with TRBD2. Per the germline V gene, CDR1 is MNHEY and CDR2 is SVGEGT. The V and J ends lost 8 bases and 0 bases, in that order; junction bases with no gene match: 4. This CDR3 has 16 residues.

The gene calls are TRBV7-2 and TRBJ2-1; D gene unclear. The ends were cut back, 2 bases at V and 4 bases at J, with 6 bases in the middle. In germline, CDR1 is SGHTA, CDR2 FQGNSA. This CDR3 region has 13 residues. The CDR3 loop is CASSLPAYNEQFF. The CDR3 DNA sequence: TGTGCCAGCAGCTTACCGGCTTACAATGAGCAGTTCTTC.

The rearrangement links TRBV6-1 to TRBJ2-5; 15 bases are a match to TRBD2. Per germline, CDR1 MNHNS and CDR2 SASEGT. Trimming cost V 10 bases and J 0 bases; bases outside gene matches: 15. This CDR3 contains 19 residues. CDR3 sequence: CATTLPGTSGGYHQETQYF. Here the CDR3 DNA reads TGTGCCACCACGCTTCCCGGGACTAGCGGGGGGTATCACCAAGAGACCCAGTACTTC.

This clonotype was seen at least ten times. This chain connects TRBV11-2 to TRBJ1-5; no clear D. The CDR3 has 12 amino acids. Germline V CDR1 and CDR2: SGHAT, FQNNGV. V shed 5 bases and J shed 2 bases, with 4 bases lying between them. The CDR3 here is CASSNGNQPQHF. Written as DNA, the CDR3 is TGTGCCAGCAGCAACGGCAATCAGCCCCAGCATTTT.

The CDR3 loop reads CASSPPGLQYNEQFF. In DNA form, the CDR3 reads TGTGCCAGCTCACCACCTGGTCTCCAATACAATGAGCAGTTCTTC. This chain connects TRBV18 to TRBJ2-1; D gene unclear. V was shortened by 0 bases and J by 4 bases, with 10 bases between the two germline ends. The germline V gene encodes CDR1 KGHSH and CDR2 LQKENI. This CDR3 spans 15 amino acids.

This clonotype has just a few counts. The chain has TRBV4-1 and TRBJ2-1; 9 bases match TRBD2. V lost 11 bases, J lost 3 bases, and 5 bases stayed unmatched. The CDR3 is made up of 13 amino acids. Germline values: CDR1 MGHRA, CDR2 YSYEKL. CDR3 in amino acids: CASGTSSYNEQFF. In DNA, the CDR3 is TGCGCCTCTGGGACTAGCAGCTACAATGAGCAGTTCTTC.

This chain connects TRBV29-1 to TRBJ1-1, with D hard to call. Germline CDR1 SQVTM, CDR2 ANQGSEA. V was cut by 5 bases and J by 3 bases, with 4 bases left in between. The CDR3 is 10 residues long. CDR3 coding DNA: TGCAGCGTTCATCACACTGAAGCTTTCTTT. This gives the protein CSVHHTEAFF.

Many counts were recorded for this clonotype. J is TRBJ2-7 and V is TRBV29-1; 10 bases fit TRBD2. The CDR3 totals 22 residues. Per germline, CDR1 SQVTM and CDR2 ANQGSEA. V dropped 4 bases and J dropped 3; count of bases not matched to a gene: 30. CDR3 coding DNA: TGCAGCGTTGGGAAGCCTCCCATGCCTCTTAGCGGGGGGATATTTTATGTCTACGAGCAGTACTTC. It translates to CSVGKPPMPLSGGIFYVYEQYF.

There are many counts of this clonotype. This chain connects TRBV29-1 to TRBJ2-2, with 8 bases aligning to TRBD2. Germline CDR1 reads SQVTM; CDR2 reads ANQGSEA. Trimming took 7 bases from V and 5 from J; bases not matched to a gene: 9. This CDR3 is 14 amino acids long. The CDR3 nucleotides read TGCAGCGGTTTACTAGCGGCTAGAACCGGGGAGCTGTTTTTT. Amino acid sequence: CSGLLAARTGELFF.

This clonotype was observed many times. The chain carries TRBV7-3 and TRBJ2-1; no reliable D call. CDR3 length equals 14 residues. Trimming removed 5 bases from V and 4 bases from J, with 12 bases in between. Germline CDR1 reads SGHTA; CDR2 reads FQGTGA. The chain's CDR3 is CASSRSTGYNEQFF. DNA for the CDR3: TGTGCCAGCAGCCGGTCAACTGGGTACAATGAGCAGTTCTTC.

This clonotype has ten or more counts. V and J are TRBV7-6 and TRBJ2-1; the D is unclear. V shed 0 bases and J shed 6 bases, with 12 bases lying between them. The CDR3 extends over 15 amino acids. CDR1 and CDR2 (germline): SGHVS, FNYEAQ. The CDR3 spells CASSLASSVRNEQFF. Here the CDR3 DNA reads TGTGCCAGCAGCTTAGCCTCTTCTGTCCGCAATGAGCAGTTCTTC.

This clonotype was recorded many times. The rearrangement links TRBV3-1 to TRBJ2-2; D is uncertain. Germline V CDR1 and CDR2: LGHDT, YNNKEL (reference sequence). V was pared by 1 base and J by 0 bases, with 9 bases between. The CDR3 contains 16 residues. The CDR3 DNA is TGTGCCAGCAGCCAAGGACACTCCGCGAACACCGGGGAGCTGTTTTTT. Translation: CASSQGHSANTGELFF.

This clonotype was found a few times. CDR3 sequence reads: CASRTLYEQYF. In nucleotides, the CDR3 is TGTGCCAGCAGGACCCTCTACGAGCAGTACTTC. The V gene is TRBV28, the J gene TRBJ2-7, with no clear D. Trimming left V 6 bases short and J 3 bases short, with 6 bases between. Germline values: CDR1 MDHEN, CDR2 SYDVKM. The CDR3 is 11 amino acids.

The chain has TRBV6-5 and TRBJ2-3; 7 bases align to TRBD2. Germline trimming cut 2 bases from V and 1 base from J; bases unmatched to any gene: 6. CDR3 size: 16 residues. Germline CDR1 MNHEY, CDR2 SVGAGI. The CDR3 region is CASSYGHRGGTDTQYF. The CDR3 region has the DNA TGTGCCAGCAGTTACGGACACCGGGGGGGCACAGATACGCAGTATTTT.

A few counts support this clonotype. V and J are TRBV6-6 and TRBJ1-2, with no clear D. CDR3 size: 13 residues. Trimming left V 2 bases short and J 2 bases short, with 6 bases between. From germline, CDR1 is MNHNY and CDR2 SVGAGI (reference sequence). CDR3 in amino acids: CASSYLANYGYTF. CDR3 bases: TGTGCCAGCAGTTACCTGGCCAACTATGGCTACACCTTC.

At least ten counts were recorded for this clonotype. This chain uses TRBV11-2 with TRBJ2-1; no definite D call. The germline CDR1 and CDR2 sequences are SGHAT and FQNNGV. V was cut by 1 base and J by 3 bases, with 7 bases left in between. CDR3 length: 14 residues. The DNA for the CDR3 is TGTGCCAGCAGCTTAGGGGCTAACTACAATGAGCAGTTCTTC. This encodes CASSLGANYNEQFF.

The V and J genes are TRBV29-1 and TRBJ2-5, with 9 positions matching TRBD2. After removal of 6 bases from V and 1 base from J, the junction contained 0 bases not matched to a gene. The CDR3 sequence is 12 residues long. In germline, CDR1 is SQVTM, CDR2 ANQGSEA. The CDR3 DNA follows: TGCAGCGTAGCGGGGGGCCAAGAGACCCAGTACTTC. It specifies CSVAGGQETQYF.

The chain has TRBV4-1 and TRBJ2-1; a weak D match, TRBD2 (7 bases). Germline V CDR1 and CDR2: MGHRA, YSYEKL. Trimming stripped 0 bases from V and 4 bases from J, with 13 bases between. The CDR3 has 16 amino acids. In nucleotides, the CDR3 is TGCGCCAGCAGCCAAGACATCGGGGGGCCTTACAATGAGCAGTTCTTC. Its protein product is CASSQDIGGPYNEQFF.

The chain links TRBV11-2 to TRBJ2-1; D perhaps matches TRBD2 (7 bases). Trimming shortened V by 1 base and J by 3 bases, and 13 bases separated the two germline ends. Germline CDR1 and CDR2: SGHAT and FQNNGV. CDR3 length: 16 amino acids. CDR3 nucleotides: TGTGCCAGCAGCTTAGGAGGGGGGGCTCGCTACAATGAGCAGTTCTTC. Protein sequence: CASSLGGGARYNEQFF.

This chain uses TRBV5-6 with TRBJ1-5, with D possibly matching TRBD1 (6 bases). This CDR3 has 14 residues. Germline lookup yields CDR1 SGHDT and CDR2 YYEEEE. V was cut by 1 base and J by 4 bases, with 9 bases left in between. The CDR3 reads CASSLQTGNQPQHF. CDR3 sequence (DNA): TGTGCCAGCAGCTTGCAGACAGGAAATCAGCCCCAGCATTTT.

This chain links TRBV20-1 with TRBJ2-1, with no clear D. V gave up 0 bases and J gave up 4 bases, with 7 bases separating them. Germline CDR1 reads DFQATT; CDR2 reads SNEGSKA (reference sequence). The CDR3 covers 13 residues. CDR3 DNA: TGCAGTGCTAGAGATTGGCGGTACAATGAGCAGTTCTTC. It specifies CSARDWRYNEQFF.

CDR3 coding DNA: TGTGCCAGCAGATTAATGTGGGGGAACACTGAAGCTTTCTTT. Translation: CASRLMWGNTEAFF. The rearrangement uses TRBV12-3 or TRBV12-4 and TRBJ1-1; D gene unclear. Trimming cost V 6 bases and J 1 base, with 12 bases left between them. The CDR3 is 14 amino acids.